A selection of T cell receptor beta chains follows, all from one sample in a study of blood T cell repertoires in COVID-19. TCRdb keeps only in-frame clones here, not all; method: immunoSEQ multiplex PCR. Of 88,000 or so clones listed, 81% are singletons. The sequenced sample consisted of peripheral blood. The receptor set was obtained from a man aged 55-75 years with acute or convalescent COVID-19. The conserved cysteine and the conserved F or W are not part of the CDR3 here. The order of the fields is V gene, CDR3 protein.

TRBV19	ASSTGTGTYEQY
TRBV4-3	ASSQDIGTAKAF
TRBV14	ASSQGTSGGARVDTQY
TRBV19	ASKYRVYTGELF
TRBV3-1/TRBV3-2	ASSHDRFYLYGYT
TRBV28	ATRQGAYEQY
TRBV13	ASSLRGHFYEQY
TRBV28	ASRRPGTSGGRSTDTQY
TRBV4-1	ASSQDITRGAGYGYT
TRBV24-1	ATGTANTGELF
TRBV30	AWSDRLAGGRTYEQY
TRBV6-1	ASSDGQGAGNYGYT
TRBV19	ASSIGLAYNEQF
TRBV6-1	ASSEGWLQY
TRBV3-1/TRBV3-2	ASSQDTGTYGYT
TRBV29-1	SVDLGEETQY
TRBV9	ASSATGGWGQETQY
TRBV7-2	ASSLVLAGTGNTIY
TRBV3-1/TRBV3-2	ASSQGRGSYYGYT
TRBV4-1	ASSQDQGLWSETQY
TRBV5-4	ASGAGGPDTQY
TRBV19	ASRHRGLAYGYT